This T cell receptor beta chain was found in a study of CD8+ T cells in alopecia areata. The CDR3 consists of 17 residues. Trimming stripped 3 bases from V and 0 bases from J, with 18 bases between. Germline V lookup: CDR1 SQVTM, CDR2 ANQGSEA. It was cDNA, reverse transcribed from extracted RNA, that served as the sequencing template. This table comes from immunoSEQ multiplex PCR, and its TCRdb copy is limited to in-frame clones, with some not included. The data hold about 200,000 clones, with 56% observed a single time. Sorting of PBMCs yielded the CD4+ and CD8+ T cells. There are a few counts of this clone.

The TCR was taken from a human donor in good health. The J gene is TRBJ2-1, the V gene TRBV29-1; the D gene is possibly TRBD2 (6 bases). Sequencing was done on a sample of CD8+ T cells sorted from blood. The chain's CDR3 is CSVEGGVWRSSYNEQFF. CDR3 coding DNA: TGCAGCGTTGAGGGGGGAGTGTGGAGGAGCTCCTACAATGAGCAGTTCTTC.